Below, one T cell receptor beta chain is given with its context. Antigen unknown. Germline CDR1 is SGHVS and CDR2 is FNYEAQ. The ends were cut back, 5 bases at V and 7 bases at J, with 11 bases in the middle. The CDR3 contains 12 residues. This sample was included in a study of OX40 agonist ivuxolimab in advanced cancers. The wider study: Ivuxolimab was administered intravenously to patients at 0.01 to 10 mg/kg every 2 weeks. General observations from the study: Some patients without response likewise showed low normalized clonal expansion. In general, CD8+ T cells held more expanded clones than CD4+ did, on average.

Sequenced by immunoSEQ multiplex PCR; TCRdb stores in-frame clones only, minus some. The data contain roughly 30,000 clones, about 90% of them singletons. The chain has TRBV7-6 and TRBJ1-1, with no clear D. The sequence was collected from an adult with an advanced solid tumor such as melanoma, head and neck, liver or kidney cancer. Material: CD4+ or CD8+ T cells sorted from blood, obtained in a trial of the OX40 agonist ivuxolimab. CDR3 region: CASSRGPYEAFF. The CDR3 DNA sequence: TGTGCCAGCAGCCGTGGACCGTATGAAGCTTTCTTT.